This note documents a single T cell receptor beta chain sequence. Its antigen is undetermined. This sample is drawn from a study of T cells in Graves' hyperthyroidism and ophthalmopathy. Study-level information: Staff took peripheral blood when the initial diagnosis was made, before any treatment began. Study observations and caveats: Using 13 V-J features, a model discriminated ophthalmopathy from stable hyperthyroidism.

V trimming: 1 base; J trimming: 7 bases; junction bases outside the gene matches: 4. CDR3 size: 14 residues. Stable Graves' hyperthyroidism denoted no ophthalmopathy progression over 18 months. There were TCR beta CDR3 regions amplified from RNA transcripts. A set of HTBI primers served as the primers for a first-round RT-PCR of the TCR CDR3. TCRdb reprocessed the multiplex PCR reads via MiXCR and lists one record per CDR3 protein. Seen here are approximately 510,000 distinct CDR3 sequences, roughly 20% observed once, and the top ten hold approximately 26%. This clonotype was obtained from a man aged 18 to 29 with Graves' hyperthyroidism. The V gene is TRBV12-3 or TRBV12-4, the J gene TRBJ1-2; 9 bases line up with TRBD1. The specimen was blood. The CDR3, as DNA: TGTGCCAGCAGTTTAGGGACAGGGGATTTTGGCTACACCTTC. Its protein product is CASSLGTGDFGYTF.